A single sample is the source of the 25 T cell receptor beta chains below, sequenced in a study of shared clonotypes between healthy human individuals. Here immunoSEQ multiplex PCR was the method, and the copy in TCRdb shows in-frame clones only, minus some. Of 2 million to 2.5 million clones in the sample, 85% to 95% were seen once. The sequencing sample was made of naive CD4+ T cells from PBMCs. The sample's subset: CD45RA+ positively selected. These receptors were obtained from a man younger than 30 in good health. Some clones in this sample may be carry-over from other donors' samples.

This clone was observed once. The chain uses TRBV7-3 and TRBJ2-2; D may match TRBD1 or TRBD2 (5 bases each). The CDR3 has 15 amino acids. Germline CDR1 and CDR2: SGHTA and FQGTGA. Trimming left V 5 bases short and J 6 bases short, with 16 bases between. CDR3 in DNA: TGTGCCAGCAGCCCGGCCGGGGCCGCAGCCGGGGAGCTGTTTTTT. Its protein product is CASSPAGAAAGELFF.

The chain carries TRBV29-1 and TRBJ2-1; a weak D match, TRBD2 (6 bases). V lost 4 bases and J 14 bases, leaving 9 bases between the germline ends. Germline V gene sequence: CDR1 SQVTM, CDR2 ANQGSEA. The CDR3 has 9 amino acids. In DNA, the CDR3 is TGCAGCGTTGGATTAGCGGAGTTCTTC. Its protein product is CSVGLAEFF.

For this clone: Other nucleotide sequences from this sample produce the same CDR3. The rearrangement joins TRBV9 to TRBJ2-3; D call uncertain. Trimming took 0 bases from V and 3 from J, leaving 8 bases between them. This CDR3 is 14 amino acids long. Looked up from germline, CDR1 is SGDLS and CDR2 is YYNGEE. The CDR3 bases are TGTGCCAGCAGCGTAGCGACGTCTACAGATACGCAGTATTTT. This sequence encodes CASSVATSTDTQYF.

Regarding this clone: This CDR3 is also generated by other DNA sequences in the sample. The rearrangement links TRBV27 to TRBJ1-5; D possibly corresponds to TRBD1 (6 bases). V lost 4 bases and J 0 bases, leaving 10 bases between the germline ends. Germline V gene sequence: CDR1 MNHEY, CDR2 SMNVEV (reference sequence). CDR3 length: 15 residues. Written as DNA, the CDR3 is TGTGCCAGCAGTTCTTCAGGGGCTAGCAATCAGCCCCAGCATTTT. Amino acids: CASSSSGASNQPQHF.

The V and J genes are TRBV6-1 and TRBJ1-5, with D unresolved. Trimming removed 0 bases at V and 2 bases at J, with 11 bases between. Germline CDR1 is MNHNS and CDR2 is SASEGT. The CDR3 is 16 amino acids. The CDR3 nucleotides read TGTGCCAGCAGTGAAGCGTCCCTAAGGGGCAATCAGCCCCAGCATTTT. Translation gives CASSEASLRGNQPQHF.

The gene calls are TRBV18 and TRBJ2-7; D not resolved. From germline, CDR1 is KGHSH and CDR2 LQKENI. V was cut by 2 bases and J by 0 bases, with 5 bases left in between. This CDR3 region has 13 residues. The CDR3 sequence: CASSPYTSYEQYF. For the CDR3, the DNA is TGTGCCAGCTCACCATACACCTCCTACGAGCAGTACTTC.

Notes on this clone: This specimen includes other DNA sequences encoding the same CDR3. V gene TRBV25-1 combines with J gene TRBJ1-1; weak D call: TRBD1 (6 bases). The CDR3 extends over 15 amino acids. The V gene lost 3 bases and the J gene lost 0 bases, with 11 bases spanning the gap. Per the germline V gene, CDR1 is MGHDK and CDR2 is SYGVNS. The CDR3 is CASSDPGTLNTEAFF. For the CDR3, the DNA is TGTGCCAGCAGTGACCCCGGGACACTGAACACTGAAGCTTTCTTT. The whole variable domain, filled in from reference TRBV25-1 and TRBJ1-1, reads EADIYQTPRYLVIGTGKKITLECSQTMGHDKMYWYQQDPGMELHLIHYSYGVNSTEKGDLSSESTVSRIRTEHFPLTLESARPSHTSQYLCASSDPGTLNTEAFFGQGTRLTVV.

V and J are TRBV14 and TRBJ2-2; D perhaps matches TRBD1 (6 bases). The CDR3 extends over 19 amino acids. Trimming took 1 base from V and 1 from J, leaving 19 bases between them. Germline V gene data show CDR1 as SGHDN and CDR2 as FVKESK. The CDR3 loop is CASSQGFKWTALNTGELFF. CDR3 coding DNA: TGTGCCAGCAGCCAAGGGTTTAAGTGGACAGCGCTGAACACCGGGGAGCTGTTTTTT.

Comment on this clone: The sample has other DNA sequences that encode this CDR3 too. The V gene is TRBV28, the J gene TRBJ1-1; TRBD1 agrees at 7 bases. Germline assignment: CDR1 MDHEN and CDR2 SYDVKM. The trim removed 5 bases at V and 0 bases at J, leaving 6 bases unmatched. The CDR3 extends over 15 amino acids. CDR3 bases: TGTGCCAGCAGTCCCCGGACAGGTATGAACACTGAAGCTTTCTTT. Encoded protein: CASSPRTGMNTEAFF. The full variable domain, its missing parts supplied by reference TRBV28 and TRBJ1-1, is DVKVTQSSRYLVKRTGEKVFLECVQDMDHENMFWYRQDPGLGLRLIYFSYDVKMKEKGDIPEGYSVSREKKERFSLILESASTNQTSMYLCASSPRTGMNTEAFFGQGTRLTVV.

The chain has TRBV6-1 and TRBJ2-3; no reliable D call. CDR1 MNHNS and CDR2 SASEGT come from the germline V gene. This CDR3 has 13 amino acids. V was trimmed by 6 bases and J by 6 bases, leaving 13 bases between them. This chain's CDR3 is CASRHGPTDTQYF. The CDR3 DNA reads TGTGCCAGCAGACACGGACCCACGGATACGCAGTATTTT.

The V call is TRBV27, the J call TRBJ2-7; 8 positions match TRBD1. The CDR3 extends over 13 amino acids. Germline V gene lookup returns CDR1 MNHEY and CDR2 SMNVEV (reference sequence). V lost 6 bases and J lost 2; bases outside the gene matches: 3. The CDR3 here is CASRDRAPYEQYF. The DNA for the CDR3 is TGTGCCAGCAGGGACAGGGCCCCCTACGAGCAGTACTTC.

The chain employs TRBV7-8 and TRBJ2-2; 9 nucleotides line up with TRBD1. There are 16 residues in the CDR3. The V gene end was trimmed by 8 bases and the J gene end by 6 bases; junction bases not matched to a gene: 13. Germline V gene sequence: CDR1 SGHVS, CDR2 FQNEAQ. CDR3 loop: CASDNRGRSSAGELFF. The DNA for the CDR3 is TGTGCCAGCGATAACAGGGGGCGCAGTAGCGCCGGGGAGCTGTTTTTT.

This chain links TRBV28 with TRBJ1-1; possible D gene TRBD1, 6 bases. The germline V gene encodes CDR1 MDHEN and CDR2 SYDVKM. The CDR3 covers 13 residues. Trimming stripped 6 bases from V and 5 bases from J, with 13 bases between. For the CDR3, the DNA is TGTGCCAGCAGGGCGCAGGGGTGGACTGAAGCTTTCTTT. Amino acid sequence: CASRAQGWTEAFF.

CDR3 nucleotides: TGTGCCAGCAGTCCTGCGACAGGGGGGAATACTAACTATGGCTACACCTTC. Amino acid sequence: CASSPATGGNTNYGYTF. The genes are TRBV28 and TRBJ1-2; 9 bases are shared with TRBD1. The V gene end was trimmed by 5 bases and the J gene end by 0 bases; junction bases not matched to a gene: 10. Germline values: CDR1 MDHEN, CDR2 SYDVKM. The CDR3 runs to 17 residues.

The chain has TRBV10-3 and TRBJ2-5; TRBD1 aligns across 8 bases. The CDR3 length is 13 residues. Per the germline V gene, CDR1 is ENHRY and CDR2 is SYGVKD. V lost 7 bases, J lost 5 bases, and 6 bases stayed unmatched. The CDR3 spells CAINPGGQETQYF. The CDR3 region has the DNA TGTGCCATCAACCCAGGGGGCCAGGAGACCCAGTACTTC.

The V and J genes are TRBV30 and TRBJ1-4; D is perhaps TRBD1 (6 bases). CDR3 size: 15 residues. Deletions cut 4 bases from V and 0 bases from J, with 12 bases between. Germline CDR1 GTSNPN, CDR2 SVGIG (reference sequence). The CDR3 DNA follows: TGTGCCTGGAATACAGGGATTACAACTAATGAAAAACTGTTTTTT. Translating it yields CAWNTGITTNEKLFF.

CDR3 coding DNA: TGTGCCAGCACGTCTTGGCGGGACGTTACCTACAATGAGCAGTTCTTC. It is translated as CASTSWRDVTYNEQFF. The chain is built from TRBV7-2 and TRBJ2-1; D possibly corresponds to TRBD2 (6 bases). Trimming took 7 bases from V and 2 from J, leaving 18 bases between them. Germline loops: CDR1 SGHTA, CDR2 FQGNSA. This CDR3 has 16 residues.

The J gene is TRBJ2-2, the V gene TRBV9; D ambiguous. Germline CDR1 reads SGDLS; CDR2 reads YYNGEE. The CDR3 runs 13 residues. The germline V and J ends were trimmed by 4 bases and 7 bases, with 11 bases remaining between them. Here the CDR3 reads CASSRVVGGELFF. The DNA of the CDR3 is TGTGCCAGCAGCCGTGTAGTTGGCGGGGAGCTGTTTTTT.

The chain carries TRBV6-1 and TRBJ2-4; 10 nucleotides agree with TRBD2. Germline CDR1 MNHNS, CDR2 SASEGT. V was pared by 4 bases and J by 1 base, with 16 bases of the junction left unmatched. This CDR3 has 20 residues. CDR3 amino acids: CASSVQTSGFLRGAKNIQYF. The CDR3 DNA reads as TGTGCCAGCAGTGTACAGACTAGCGGGTTCTTACGGGGGGCCAAAAACATTCAGTACTTC.

The chain uses TRBV7-3 and TRBJ2-1, with 9 bases lining up with TRBD2. This CDR3 is 15 amino acids long. Unmatched junction bases numbered 5, after V lost 4 bases and J lost 4 bases. CDR1 is SGHTA, CDR2 FQGTGA, per germline. DNA of the CDR3: TGTGCCAGCAGCTCCCGACTAGCGGCATACAATGAGCAGTTCTTC. This translates into CASSSRLAAYNEQFF.

The chain uses TRBV5-1 and TRBJ2-1; 14 nucleotides agree with TRBD2. Germline CDR1 and CDR2: SGHRS and YFSETQ. V shed 1 base, J shed 0 bases, and the junction held 3 bases outside the gene matches. This CDR3 has 18 amino acids. The CDR3 DNA reads TGCGCCAGCAGCTTGTGGACTAGCGGGAGGTCCTCCTACAATGAGCAGTTCTTC. This encodes CASSLWTSGRSSYNEQFF.

V usage is TRBV6-6 and J usage is TRBJ2-7; no firm D call. CDR3 length: 15 amino acids. Germline V CDR1 and CDR2: MNHNY, SVGAGI (reference sequence). Trimming cost V 4 bases and J 0 bases, with 13 bases left between them. CDR3 coding DNA: TGTGCCAGCAGTTCCACCCCCTCATCCTCCTACGAGCAGTACTTC. Translated, it gives CASSSTPSSSYEQYF.

The chain is built from TRBV19 and TRBJ1-3; D is unresolved. Trimming took off 7 bases at V and 1 base at J, with 17 bases between the two ends. This CDR3 has 16 residues. CDR1 is LNHDA and CDR2 is SQIVND in the germline V gene (reference sequence). The DNA of the CDR3 is TGTGCCAGTATAGATCCGCGTACGGAATCTGGAAACACCATATATTTT. The encoded protein is CASIDPRTESGNTIYF.

V and J are TRBV19 and TRBJ1-2; D might be TRBD1 (5 bases). The germline V gene has CDR1 LNHDA and CDR2 SQIVND (reference sequence). V was trimmed by 5 bases and J by 5 bases, leaving 21 bases between them. The length of the CDR3 is 16 residues. CDR3 amino acids: CASSPSGGRGAYGYTF. The CDR3 nucleotides are TGTGCCAGTAGTCCCTCCGGGGGTCGTGGGGCGTATGGCTACACCTTC.

V and J are TRBV28 and TRBJ2-7, with D perhaps matching TRBD1 (6 bases). The V and J ends lost 3 bases and 2 bases respectively, with 11 bases between them. The CDR3 runs to 14 residues. Per the germline V gene, CDR1 is MDHEN and CDR2 is SYDVKM. The CDR3, as DNA: TGTGCCAGCAGTTTCTGGGACACAACCTACGAGCAGTACTTC. It codes for CASSFWDTTYEQYF.